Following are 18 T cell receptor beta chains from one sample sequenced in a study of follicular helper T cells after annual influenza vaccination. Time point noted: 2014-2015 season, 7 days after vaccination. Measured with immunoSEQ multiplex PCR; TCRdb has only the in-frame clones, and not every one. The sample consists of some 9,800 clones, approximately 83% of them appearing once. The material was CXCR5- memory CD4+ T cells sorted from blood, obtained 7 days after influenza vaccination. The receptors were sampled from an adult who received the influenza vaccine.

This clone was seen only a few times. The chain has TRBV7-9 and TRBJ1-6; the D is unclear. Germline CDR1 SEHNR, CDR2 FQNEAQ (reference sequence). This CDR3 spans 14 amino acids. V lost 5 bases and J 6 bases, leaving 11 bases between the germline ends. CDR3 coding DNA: TGTGCCAGCAGCCTTTTACAGACTAATTCACCCCTCCACTTT. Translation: CASSLLQTNSPLHF.

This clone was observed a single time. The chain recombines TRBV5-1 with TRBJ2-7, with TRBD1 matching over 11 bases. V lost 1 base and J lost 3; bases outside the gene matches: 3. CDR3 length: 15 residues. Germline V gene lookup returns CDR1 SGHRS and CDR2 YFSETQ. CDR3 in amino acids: CASSLRGTGGYEQYF. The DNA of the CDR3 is TGCGCCAGCAGCTTGCGCGGGACAGGGGGCTACGAGCAGTACTTC.

The CDR3 sequence: CASSQDRGYGTEAFF. The CDR3 coding sequence is TGTGCCAGCTCACAAGACAGGGGGTATGGCACTGAAGCTTTCTTT. The rearrangement uses TRBV18 and TRBJ1-1; 9 bases are shared with TRBD1. V trimming: 4 bases; J trimming: 4 bases; junction bases outside the gene matches: 7. CDR1 KGHSH and CDR2 LQKENI come from the germline V gene. The CDR3 loop spans 15 amino acids.

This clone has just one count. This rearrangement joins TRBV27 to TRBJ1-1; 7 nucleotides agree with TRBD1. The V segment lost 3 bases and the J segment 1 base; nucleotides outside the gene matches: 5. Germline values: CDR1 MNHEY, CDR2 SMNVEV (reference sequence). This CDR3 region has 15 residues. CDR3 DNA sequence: TGTGCCAGCAGTTTGGACCACAGGGGGAACACTGAAGCTTTCTTT. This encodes CASSLDHRGNTEAFF.

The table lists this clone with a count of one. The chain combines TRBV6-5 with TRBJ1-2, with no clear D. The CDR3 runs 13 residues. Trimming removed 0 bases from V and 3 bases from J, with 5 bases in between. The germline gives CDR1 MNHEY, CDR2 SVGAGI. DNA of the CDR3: TGTGCCAGCAGTTACTCGGCGGACTATGGCTACACCTTC. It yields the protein CASSYSADYGYTF.

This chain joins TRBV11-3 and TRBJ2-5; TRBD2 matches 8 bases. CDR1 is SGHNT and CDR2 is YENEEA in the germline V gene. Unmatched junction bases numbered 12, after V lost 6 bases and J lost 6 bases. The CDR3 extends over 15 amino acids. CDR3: CASSYGGASVKTQYF. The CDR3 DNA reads TGTGCCAGCAGTTACGGGGGGGCATCCGTAAAGACCCAGTACTTC.

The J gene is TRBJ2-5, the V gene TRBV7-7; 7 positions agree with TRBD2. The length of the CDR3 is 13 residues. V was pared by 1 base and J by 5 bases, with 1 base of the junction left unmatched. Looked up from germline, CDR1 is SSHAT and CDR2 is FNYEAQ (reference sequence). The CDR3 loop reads CASSLDGGETQYF. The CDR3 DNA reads TGTGCCAGCAGCTTAGACGGGGGGGAGACCCAGTACTTC.

CDR3 coding DNA: TGCGCCAGCAGCCAAAGAACCTCGGGGGGACTCTATGGCTACACCTTC. Residues: CASSQRTSGGLYGYTF. This chain connects TRBV4-3 to TRBJ1-2; possibly TRBD1 for D (5 bases). Deletions cut 2 bases from V and 4 bases from J, with 17 bases between. Germline V gives CDR1 LGHNA, CDR2 YSLEER. The CDR3 has 16 residues.

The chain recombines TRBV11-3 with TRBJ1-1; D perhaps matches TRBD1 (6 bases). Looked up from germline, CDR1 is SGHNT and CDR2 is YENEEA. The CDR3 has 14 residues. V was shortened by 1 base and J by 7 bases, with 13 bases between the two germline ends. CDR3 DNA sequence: TGTGCCAGCAGCTTAGGAGGGGGGCTAGGTGAAGCTTTCTTT. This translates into CASSLGGGLGEAFF.

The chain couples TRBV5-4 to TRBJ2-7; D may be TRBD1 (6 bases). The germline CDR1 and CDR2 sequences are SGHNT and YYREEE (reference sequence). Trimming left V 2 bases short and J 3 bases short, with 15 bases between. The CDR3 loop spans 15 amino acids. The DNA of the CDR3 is TGTGCCAGCAGCTTTTCGGGACAAGGAGTCTACGAGCAGTACTTC. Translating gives CASSFSGQGVYEQYF. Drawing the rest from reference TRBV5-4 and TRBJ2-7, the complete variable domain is ETGVTQSPTHLIKTRGQQVTLRCSSQSGHNTVSWYQQALGQGPQFIFQYYREEENGRGNFPPRFSGLQFPNYSSELNVNALELDDSALYLCASSFSGQGVYEQYFGPGTRLTVT.

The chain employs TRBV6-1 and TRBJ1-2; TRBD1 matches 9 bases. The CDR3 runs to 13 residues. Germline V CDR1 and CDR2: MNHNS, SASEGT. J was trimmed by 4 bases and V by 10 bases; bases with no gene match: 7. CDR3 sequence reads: CATETGGGYGYTF. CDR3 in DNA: TGTGCCACCGAGACAGGGGGTGGCTATGGCTACACCTTC.

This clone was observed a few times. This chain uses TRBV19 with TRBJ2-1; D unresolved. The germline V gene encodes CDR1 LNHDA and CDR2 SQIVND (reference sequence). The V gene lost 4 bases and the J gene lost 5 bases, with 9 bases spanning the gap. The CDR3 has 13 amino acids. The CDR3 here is CASSKLPHNEQFF. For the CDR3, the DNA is TGTGCCAGTAGTAAATTACCACACAATGAGCAGTTCTTC.

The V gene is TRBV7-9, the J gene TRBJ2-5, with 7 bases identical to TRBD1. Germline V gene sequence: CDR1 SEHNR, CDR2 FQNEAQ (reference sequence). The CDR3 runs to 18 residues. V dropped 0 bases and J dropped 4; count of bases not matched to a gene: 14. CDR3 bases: TGTGCCAGCAGCTTAGCGCTCTACGGTAGACAGGGTGGAGAGACCCAGTACTTC. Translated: CASSLALYGRQGGETQYF.

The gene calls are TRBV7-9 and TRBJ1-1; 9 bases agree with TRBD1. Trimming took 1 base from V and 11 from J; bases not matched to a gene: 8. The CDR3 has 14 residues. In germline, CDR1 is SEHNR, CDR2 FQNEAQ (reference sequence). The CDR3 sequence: CASSLEVPTGGAFF. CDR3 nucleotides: TGTGCCAGCAGCTTAGAGGTCCCGACAGGGGGGGCTTTCTTT.

The CDR3 nucleotides read TGTGCCAGCAGCTTGGCTAGAGGCTCCGATACGCAGTATTTT. It specifies CASSLARGSDTQYF. The chain uses TRBV7-6 and TRBJ2-3, with D unclear. The CDR3 length is 14 residues. Germline V CDR1 and CDR2: SGHVS, FNYEAQ. V shed 3 bases and J shed 6 bases, with 13 bases lying between them.

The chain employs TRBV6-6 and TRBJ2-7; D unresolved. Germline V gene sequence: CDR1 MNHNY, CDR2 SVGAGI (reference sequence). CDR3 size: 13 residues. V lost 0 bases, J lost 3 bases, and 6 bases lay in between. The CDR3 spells CASSYSGSYEQYF. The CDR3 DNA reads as TGTGCCAGCAGTTACTCCGGCAGCTACGAGCAGTACTTC.

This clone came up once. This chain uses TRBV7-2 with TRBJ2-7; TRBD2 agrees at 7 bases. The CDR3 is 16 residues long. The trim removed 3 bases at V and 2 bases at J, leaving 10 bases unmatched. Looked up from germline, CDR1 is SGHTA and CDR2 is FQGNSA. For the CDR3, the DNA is TGTGCCAGCAGCTTGGGGGAGGGTCGGGGCGCCTACGAGCAGTACTTC. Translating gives CASSLGEGRGAYEQYF. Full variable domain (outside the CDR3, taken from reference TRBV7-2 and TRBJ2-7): GAGVSQSPSNKVTEKGKDVELRCDPISGHTALYWYRQSLGQGLEFLIYFQGNSAPDKSGLPSDRFSAERTGGSVSTLTIQRTQQEDSAVYLCASSLGEGRGAYEQYFGPGTRLTVT.

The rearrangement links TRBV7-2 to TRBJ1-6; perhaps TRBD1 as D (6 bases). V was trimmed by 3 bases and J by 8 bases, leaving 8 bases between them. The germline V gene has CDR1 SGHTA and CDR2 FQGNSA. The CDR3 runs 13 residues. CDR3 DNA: TGTGCCAGCAGCTTTCAGGGGTATTCACCCCTCCACTTT. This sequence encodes CASSFQGYSPLHF.